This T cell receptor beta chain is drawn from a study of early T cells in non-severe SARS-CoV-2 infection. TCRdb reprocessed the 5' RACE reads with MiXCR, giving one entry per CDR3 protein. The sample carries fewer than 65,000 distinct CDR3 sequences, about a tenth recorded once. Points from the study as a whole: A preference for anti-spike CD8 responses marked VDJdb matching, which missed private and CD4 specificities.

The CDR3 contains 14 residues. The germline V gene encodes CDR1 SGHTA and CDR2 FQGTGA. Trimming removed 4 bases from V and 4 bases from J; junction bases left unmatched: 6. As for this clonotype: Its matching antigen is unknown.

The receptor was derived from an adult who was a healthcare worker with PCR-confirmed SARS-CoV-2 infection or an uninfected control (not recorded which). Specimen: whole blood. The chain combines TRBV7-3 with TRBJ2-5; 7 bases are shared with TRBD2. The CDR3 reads CASSSTGGSETQYF. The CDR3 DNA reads TGTGCCAGCAGCTCGACCGGGGGGTCAGAGACCCAGTACTTC.